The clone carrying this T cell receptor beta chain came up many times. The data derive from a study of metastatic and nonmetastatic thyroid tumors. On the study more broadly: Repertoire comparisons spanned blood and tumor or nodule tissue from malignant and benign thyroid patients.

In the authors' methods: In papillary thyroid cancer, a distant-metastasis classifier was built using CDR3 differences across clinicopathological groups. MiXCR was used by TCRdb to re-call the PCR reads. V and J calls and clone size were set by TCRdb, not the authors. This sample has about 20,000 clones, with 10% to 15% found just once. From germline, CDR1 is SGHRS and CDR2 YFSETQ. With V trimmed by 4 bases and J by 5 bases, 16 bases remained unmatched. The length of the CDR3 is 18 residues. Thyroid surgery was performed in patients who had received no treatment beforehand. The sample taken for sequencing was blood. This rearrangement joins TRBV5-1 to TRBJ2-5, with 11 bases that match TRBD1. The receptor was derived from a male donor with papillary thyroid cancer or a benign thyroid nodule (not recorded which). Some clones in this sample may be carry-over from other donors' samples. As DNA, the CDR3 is TGCGCCAGCAGCATATCCCGGGGACAGGGGGGAAAGCGGGAGACCCAGTACTTC. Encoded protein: CASSISRGQGGKRETQYF. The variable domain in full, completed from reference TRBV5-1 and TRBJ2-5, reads KAGVTQTPRYLIKTRGQQVTLSCSPISGHRSVSWYQQTPGQGLQFLFEYFSETQRNKGNFPGRFSGRQFSNSRSEMNVSTLELGDSALYLCASSISRGQGGKRETQYFGPGTRLLVL.